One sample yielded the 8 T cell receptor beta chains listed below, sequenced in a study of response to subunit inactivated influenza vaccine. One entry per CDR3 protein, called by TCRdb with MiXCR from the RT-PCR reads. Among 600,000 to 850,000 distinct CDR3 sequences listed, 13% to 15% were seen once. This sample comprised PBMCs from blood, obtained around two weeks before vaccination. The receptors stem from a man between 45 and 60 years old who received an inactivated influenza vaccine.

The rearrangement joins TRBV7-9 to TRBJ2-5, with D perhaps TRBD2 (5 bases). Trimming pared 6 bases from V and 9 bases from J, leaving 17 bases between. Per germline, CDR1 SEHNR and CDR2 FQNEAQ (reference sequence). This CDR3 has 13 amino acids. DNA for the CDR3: TGTGCCAGCAGTCACTGGAGGTCCCAGGCCCAGTACTTC. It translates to CASSHWRSQAQYF.

The CDR3 loop reads CASSLAAQGSNQPQHF. The CDR3 nucleotides read TGTGCCAGCAGCTTAGCTGCTCAGGGGAGTAATCAGCCCCAGCATTTT. The chain has TRBV7-2 and TRBJ1-5; D perhaps matches TRBD1 (6 bases). The V end was cut by 0 bases, the J end by 4 bases, with 13 bases between. This CDR3 has 16 amino acids. From germline, CDR1 is SGHTA and CDR2 FQGNSA.

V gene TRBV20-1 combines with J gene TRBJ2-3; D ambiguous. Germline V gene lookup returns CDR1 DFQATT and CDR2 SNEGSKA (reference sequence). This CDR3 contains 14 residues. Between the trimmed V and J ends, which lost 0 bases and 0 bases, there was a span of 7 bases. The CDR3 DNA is TGCAGTGCTAGAGATTTTGCTAGCACAGATACGCAGTATTTT. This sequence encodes CSARDFASTDTQYF.

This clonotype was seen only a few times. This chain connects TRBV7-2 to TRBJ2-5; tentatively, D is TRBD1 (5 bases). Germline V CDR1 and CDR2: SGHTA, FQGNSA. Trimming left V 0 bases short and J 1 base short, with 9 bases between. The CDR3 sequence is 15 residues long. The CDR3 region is CASSLAAGPQETQYF. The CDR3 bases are TGTGCCAGCAGCTTAGCGGCAGGGCCCCAAGAGACCCAGTACTTC.

CDR3 DNA: TGTGCCACCAGCAGAGGGACTGACGGGGAGCTGTTTTTT. Translation: CATSRGTDGELFF. The J gene is TRBJ2-2, the V gene TRBV15; a possible D gene is TRBD2 (5 bases). Trimming took off 1 base at V and 7 bases at J, with 7 bases between the two ends. The CDR3 runs to 13 residues. CDR1 and CDR2 (germline): LNHNV, YYDKDF (reference sequence).

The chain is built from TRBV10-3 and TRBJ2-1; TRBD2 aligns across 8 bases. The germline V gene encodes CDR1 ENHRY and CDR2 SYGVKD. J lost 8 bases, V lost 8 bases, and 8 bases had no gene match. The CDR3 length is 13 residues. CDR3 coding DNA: TGTGCCATCGGGACGGGGGGGCGGCATGAGCAGTTCTTC. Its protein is CAIGTGGRHEQFF.

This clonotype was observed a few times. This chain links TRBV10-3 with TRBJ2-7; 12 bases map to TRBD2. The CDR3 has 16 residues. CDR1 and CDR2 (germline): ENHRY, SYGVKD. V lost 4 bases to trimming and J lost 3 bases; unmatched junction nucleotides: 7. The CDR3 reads CAISAWTSGTDYEQYF. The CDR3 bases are TGTGCCATCAGTGCCTGGACTAGCGGGACAGACTACGAGCAGTACTTC.

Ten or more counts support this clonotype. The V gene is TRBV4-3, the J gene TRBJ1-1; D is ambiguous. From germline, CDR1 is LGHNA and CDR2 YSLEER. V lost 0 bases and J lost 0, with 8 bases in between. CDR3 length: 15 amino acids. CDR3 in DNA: TGCGCCAGCAGCCAAGAGTGGGAGGTGAACACTGAAGCTTTCTTT. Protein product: CASSQEWEVNTEAFF.